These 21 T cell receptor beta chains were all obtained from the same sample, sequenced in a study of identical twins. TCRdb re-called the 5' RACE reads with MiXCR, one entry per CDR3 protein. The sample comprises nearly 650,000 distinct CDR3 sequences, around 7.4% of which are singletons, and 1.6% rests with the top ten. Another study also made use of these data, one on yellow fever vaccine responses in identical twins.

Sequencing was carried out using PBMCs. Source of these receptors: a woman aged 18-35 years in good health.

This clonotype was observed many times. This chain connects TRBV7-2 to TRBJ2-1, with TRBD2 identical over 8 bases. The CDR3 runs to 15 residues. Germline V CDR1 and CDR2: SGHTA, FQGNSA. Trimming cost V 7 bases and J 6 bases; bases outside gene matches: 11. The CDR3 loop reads CASTVSGSATNEQFF. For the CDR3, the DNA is TGTGCCAGCACCGTGAGCGGGAGTGCGACCAATGAGCAGTTCTTC.

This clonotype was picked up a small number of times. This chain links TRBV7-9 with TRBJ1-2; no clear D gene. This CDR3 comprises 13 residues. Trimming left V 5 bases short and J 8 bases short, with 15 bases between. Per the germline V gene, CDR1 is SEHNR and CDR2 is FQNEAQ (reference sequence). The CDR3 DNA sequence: TGTGCCAGCAGCCTAGGGTTATGGAGCGGCTACACCTTC. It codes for CASSLGLWSGYTF.

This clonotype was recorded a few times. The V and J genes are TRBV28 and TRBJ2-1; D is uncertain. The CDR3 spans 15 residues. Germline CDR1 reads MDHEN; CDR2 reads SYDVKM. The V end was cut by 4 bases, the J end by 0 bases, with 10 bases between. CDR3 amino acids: CASSSHIFSYNEQFF. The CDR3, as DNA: TGTGCCAGCAGTTCACATATTTTCTCCTACAATGAGCAGTTCTTC.

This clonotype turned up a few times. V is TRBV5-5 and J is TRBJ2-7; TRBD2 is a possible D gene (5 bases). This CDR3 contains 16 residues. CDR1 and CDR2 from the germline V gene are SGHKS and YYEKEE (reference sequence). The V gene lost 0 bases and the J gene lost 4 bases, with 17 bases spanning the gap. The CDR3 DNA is TGTGCCAGCAGCTTGGTAGCGCGCCTCAGTAGGTACGAGCAGTACTTC. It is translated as CASSLVARLSRYEQYF.

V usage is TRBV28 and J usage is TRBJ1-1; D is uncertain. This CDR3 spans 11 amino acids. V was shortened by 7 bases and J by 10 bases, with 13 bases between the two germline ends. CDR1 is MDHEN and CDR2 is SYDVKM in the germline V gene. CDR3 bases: TGTGCCAGCATCTCATCCCCGATAGCTTTCTTT. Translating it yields CASISSPIAFF. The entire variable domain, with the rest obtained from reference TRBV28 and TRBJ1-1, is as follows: DVKVTQSSRYLVKRTGEKVFLECVQDMDHENMFWYRQDPGLGLRLIYFSYDVKMKEKGDIPEGYSVSREKKERFSLILESASTNQTSMYLCASISSPIAFFGQGTRLTVV.

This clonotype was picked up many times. For the CDR3, the DNA is TGTGCCAGCAGCTTATACAGGGCTAACACTGAAGCTTTCTTT. It is translated as CASSLYRANTEAFF. This rearrangement joins TRBV11-2 to TRBJ1-1; D is perhaps TRBD1 (6 bases). The germline V gene has CDR1 SGHAT and CDR2 FQNNGV. Trimming left V 2 bases short and J 2 bases short, with 9 bases between. The CDR3 consists of 14 residues.

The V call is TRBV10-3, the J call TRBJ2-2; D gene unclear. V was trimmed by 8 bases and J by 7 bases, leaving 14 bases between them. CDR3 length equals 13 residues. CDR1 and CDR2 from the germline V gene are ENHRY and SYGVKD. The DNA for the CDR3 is TGTGCCATCGCCGGTACGAACGGCGGGGAGCTGTTTTTT. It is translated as CAIAGTNGGELFF.

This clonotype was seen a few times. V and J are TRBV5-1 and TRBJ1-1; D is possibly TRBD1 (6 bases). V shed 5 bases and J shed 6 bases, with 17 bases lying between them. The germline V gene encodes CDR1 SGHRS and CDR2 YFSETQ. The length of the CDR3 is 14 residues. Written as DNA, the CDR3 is TGCGCCAGCAGGGCCGAATGGACAGCCGCTGAAGCTTTCTTT. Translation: CASRAEWTAAEAFF.

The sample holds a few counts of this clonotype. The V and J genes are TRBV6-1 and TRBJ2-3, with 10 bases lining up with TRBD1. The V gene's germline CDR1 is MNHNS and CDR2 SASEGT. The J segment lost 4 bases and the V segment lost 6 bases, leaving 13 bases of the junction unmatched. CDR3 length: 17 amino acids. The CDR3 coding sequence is TGTGCCAGCAGGCGTAATCCGGGACAGGGGAAGTCAGATACGCAGTATTTT. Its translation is CASRRNPGQGKSDTQYF.

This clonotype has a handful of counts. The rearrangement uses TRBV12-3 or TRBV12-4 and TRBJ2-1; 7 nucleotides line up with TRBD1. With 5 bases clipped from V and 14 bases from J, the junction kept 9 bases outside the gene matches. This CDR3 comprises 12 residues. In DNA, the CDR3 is TGTGCCAGCAGTCTTGGACAGGCAGGCGAGTTCTTC. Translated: CASSLGQAGEFF.

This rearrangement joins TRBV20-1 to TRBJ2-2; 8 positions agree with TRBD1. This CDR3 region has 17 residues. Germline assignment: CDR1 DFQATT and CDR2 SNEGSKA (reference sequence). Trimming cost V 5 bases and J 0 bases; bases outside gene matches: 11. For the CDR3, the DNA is TGCAGTGCTGGGGGACAGGATGGGACCCCGAACACCGGGGAGCTGTTTTTT. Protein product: CSAGGQDGTPNTGELFF.

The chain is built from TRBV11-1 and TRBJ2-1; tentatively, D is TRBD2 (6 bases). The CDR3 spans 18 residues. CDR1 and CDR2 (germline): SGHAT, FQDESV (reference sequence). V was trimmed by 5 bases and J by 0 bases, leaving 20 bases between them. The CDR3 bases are TGTGCCAGCAGCCCAACACGACTAGGGCGGGGCTCCTACAATGAGCAGTTCTTC. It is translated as CASSPTRLGRGSYNEQFF.

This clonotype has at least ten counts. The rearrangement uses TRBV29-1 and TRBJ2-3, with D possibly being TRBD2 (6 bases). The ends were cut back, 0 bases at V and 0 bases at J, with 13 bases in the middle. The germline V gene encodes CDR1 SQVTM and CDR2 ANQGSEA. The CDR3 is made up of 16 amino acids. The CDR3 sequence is CSVEDLWGDSTDTQYF. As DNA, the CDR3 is TGCAGCGTTGAAGATCTTTGGGGGGATAGCACAGATACGCAGTATTTT.

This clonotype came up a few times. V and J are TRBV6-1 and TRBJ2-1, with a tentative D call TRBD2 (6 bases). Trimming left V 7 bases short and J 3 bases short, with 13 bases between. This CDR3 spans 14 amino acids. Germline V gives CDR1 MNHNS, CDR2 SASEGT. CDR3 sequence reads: CASTRDVIYNEQFF. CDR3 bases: TGTGCCAGCACGCGGGACGTCATCTACAATGAGCAGTTCTTC.

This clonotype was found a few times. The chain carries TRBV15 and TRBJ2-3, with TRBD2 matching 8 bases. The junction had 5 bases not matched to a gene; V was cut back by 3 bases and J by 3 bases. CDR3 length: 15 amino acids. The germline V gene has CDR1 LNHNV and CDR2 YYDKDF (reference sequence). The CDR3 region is CATSRERGPTDTQYF. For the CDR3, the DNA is TGTGCCACCAGCAGGGAGCGGGGGCCAACAGATACGCAGTATTTT. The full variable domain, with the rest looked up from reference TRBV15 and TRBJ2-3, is DAMVIQNPRYQVTQFGKPVTLSCSQTLNHNVMYWYQQKSSQAPKLLFHYYDKDFNNEADTPDNFQSRRPNTSFCFLDIRSPGLGDTAMYLCATSRERGPTDTQYFGPGTRLTVL.

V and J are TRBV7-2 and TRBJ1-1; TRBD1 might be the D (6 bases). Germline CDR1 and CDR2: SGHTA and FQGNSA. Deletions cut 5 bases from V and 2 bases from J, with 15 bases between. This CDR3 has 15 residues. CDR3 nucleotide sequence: TGTGCCAGCAGCCGGTGGACAGATATCAACACTGAAGCTTTCTTT. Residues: CASSRWTDINTEAFF. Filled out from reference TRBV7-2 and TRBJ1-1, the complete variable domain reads GAGVSQSPSNKVTEKGKDVELRCDPISGHTALYWYRQSLGQGLEFLIYFQGNSAPDKSGLPSDRFSAERTGGSVSTLTIQRTQQEDSAVYLCASSRWTDINTEAFFGQGTRLTVV.

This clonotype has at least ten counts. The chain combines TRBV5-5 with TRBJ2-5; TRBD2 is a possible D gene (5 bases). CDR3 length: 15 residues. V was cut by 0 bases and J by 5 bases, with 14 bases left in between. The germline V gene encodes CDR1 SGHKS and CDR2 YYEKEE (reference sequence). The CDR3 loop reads CASSLGPRESETQYF. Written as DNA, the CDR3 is TGTGCCAGCAGCTTGGGGCCTAGGGAGTCTGAGACCCAGTACTTC.

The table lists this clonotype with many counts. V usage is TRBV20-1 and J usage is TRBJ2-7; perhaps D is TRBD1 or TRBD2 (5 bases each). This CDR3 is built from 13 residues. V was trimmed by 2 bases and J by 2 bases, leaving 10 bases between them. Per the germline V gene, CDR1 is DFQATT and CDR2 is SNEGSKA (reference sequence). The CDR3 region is CSARQGAPYEQYF. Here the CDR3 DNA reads TGCAGTGCTAGACAGGGAGCCCCCTACGAGCAGTACTTC.

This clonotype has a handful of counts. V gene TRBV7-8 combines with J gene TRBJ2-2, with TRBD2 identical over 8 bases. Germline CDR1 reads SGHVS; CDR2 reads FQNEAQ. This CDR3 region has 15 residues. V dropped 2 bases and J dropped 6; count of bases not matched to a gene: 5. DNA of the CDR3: TGTGCCAGCAGCTTACGAGCGGGGGTATCCGGGGAGCTGTTTTTT. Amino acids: CASSLRAGVSGELFF. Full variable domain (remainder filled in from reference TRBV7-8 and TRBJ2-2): GAGVSQSPRYKVAKRGQDVALRCDPISGHVSLFWYQQALGQGPEFLTYFQNEAQLDKSGLPSDRFFAERPEGSVSTLKIQRTQQEDSAVYLCASSLRAGVSGELFFGEGSRLTVL.

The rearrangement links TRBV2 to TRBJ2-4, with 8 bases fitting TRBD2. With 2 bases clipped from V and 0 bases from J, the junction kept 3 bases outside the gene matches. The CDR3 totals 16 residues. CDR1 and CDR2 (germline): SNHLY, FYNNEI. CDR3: CASSERRGVAKNIQYF. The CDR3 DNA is TGTGCCAGCAGTGAACGGCGGGGGGTAGCCAAAAACATTCAGTACTTC.

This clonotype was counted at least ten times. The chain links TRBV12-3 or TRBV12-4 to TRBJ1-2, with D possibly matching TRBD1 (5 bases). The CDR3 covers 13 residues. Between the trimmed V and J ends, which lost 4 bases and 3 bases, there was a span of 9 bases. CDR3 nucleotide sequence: TGTGCCAGCAGTTCTCAGGGACACTATGGCTACACCTTC. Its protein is CASSSQGHYGYTF.